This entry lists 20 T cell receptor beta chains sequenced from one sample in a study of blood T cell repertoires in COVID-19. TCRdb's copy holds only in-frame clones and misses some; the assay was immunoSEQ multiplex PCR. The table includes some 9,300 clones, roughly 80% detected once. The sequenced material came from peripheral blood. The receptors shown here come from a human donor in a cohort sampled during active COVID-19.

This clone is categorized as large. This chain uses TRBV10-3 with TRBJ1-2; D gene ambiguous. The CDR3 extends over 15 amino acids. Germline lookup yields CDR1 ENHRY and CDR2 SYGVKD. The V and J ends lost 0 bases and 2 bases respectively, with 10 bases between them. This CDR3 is CAISESGSVNYGYTF. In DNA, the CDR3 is TGTGCCATCAGTGAGTCTGGCAGTGTGAACTATGGCTACACCTTC.

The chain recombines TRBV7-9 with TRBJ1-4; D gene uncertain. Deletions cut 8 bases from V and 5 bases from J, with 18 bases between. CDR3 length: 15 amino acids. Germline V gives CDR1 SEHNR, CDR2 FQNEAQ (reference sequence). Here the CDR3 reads CASGLGRSPNEKLFF. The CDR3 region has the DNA TGTGCCAGCGGTTTAGGCAGGTCTCCCAATGAAAAACTGTTTTTT.

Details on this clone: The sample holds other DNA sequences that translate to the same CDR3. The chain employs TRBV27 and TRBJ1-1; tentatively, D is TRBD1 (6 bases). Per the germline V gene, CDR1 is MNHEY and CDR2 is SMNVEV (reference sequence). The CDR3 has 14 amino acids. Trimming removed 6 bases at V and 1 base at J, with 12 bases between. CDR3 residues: CASSLGTPNTEAFF. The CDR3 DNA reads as TGTGCCAGCAGCCTCGGGACACCGAACACTGAAGCTTTCTTT.

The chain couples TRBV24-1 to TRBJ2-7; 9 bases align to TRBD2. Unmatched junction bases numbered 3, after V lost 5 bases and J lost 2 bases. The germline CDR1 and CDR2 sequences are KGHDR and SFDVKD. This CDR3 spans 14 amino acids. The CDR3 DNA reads TGTGCCACCAGTGCCAGCGGGGGGACCTACGAGCAGTACTTC. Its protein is CATSASGGTYEQYF.

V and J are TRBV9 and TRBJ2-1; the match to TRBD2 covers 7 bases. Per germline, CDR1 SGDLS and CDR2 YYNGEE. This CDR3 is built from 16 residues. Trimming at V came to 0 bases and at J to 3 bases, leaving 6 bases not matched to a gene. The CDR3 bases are TGTGCCAGCAGCGTAGGCGGGAGCGGGGACTACAATGAGCAGTTCTTC. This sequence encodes CASSVGGSGDYNEQFF. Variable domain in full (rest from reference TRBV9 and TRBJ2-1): DSGVTQTPKHLITATGQRVTLRCSPRSGDLSVYWYQQSLDQGLQFLIQYYNGEERAKGNILERFSAQQFPDLHSELNLSSLELGDSALYFCASSVGGSGDYNEQFFGPGTRLTVL.

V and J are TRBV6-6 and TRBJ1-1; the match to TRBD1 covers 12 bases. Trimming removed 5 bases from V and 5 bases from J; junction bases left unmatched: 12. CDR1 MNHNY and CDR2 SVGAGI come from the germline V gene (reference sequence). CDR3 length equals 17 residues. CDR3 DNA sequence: TGTGCCAGCAGTCCAACGGGGGACAGGGGGCATCAAACTGAAGCTTTCTTT. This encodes CASSPTGDRGHQTEAFF.

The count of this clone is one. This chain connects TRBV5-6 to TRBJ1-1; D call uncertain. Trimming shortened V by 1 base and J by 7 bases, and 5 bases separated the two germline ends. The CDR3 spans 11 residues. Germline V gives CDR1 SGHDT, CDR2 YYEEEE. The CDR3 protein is CASSLSDEAFF. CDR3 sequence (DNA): TGTGCCAGCAGCTTGTCAGATGAAGCTTTCTTT.

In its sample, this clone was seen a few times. Here the CDR3 reads CASSQGLAQETQYF. The CDR3 DNA is TGTGCCAGCAGCCAGGGACTAGCGCAAGAGACCCAGTACTTC. The V and J genes are TRBV5-4 and TRBJ2-5, with 10 bases fitting TRBD2. Losses at the gene ends were 4 bases for V and 2 bases for J; bases not matched to a gene: 2. This CDR3 is 14 amino acids long. Germline V gene lookup returns CDR1 SGHNT and CDR2 YYREEE (reference sequence).

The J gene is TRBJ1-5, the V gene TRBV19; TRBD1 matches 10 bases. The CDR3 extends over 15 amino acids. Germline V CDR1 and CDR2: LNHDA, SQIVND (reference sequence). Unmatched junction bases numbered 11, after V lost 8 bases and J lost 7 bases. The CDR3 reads CASLSGTGDRQPQHF. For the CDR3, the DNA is TGTGCCAGTCTATCCGGGACAGGGGATCGGCAGCCCCAGCATTTT.

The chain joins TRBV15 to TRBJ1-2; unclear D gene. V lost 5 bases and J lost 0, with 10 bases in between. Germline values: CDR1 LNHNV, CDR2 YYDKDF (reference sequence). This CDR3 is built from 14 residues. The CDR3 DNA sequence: TGTGCCACCAGCGAATATTTAGCTAACTATGGCTACACCTTC. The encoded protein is CATSEYLANYGYTF.

Here the CDR3 DNA reads TGTGCCAGCAGCCAGGGACAGCGGGCGTACGAGCAGTACTTC. Its translation: CASSQGQRAYEQYF. V is TRBV9 and J is TRBJ2-7; a weak D match, TRBD1 (7 bases). The V end lost 4 bases, the J end lost 4 bases, and 15 bases lay between the germline ends. Germline-derived CDR1 and CDR2 are SGDLS and YYNGEE. This CDR3 has 14 amino acids.

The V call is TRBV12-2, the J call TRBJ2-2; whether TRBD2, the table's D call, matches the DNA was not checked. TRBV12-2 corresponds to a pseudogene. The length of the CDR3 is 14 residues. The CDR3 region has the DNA TGTGCAAACCCGACTAGCGGGGTGGGCGGGGAGCTGTTTTTT. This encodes CANPTSGVGGELFF.

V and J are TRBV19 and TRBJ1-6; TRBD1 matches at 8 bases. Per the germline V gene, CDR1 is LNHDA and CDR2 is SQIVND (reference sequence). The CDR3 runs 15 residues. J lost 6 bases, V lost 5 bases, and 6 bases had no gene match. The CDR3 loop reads CASSVRQGRNSPLHF. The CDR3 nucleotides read TGTGCCAGTAGTGTAAGACAGGGGCGTAATTCACCCCTCCACTTT.

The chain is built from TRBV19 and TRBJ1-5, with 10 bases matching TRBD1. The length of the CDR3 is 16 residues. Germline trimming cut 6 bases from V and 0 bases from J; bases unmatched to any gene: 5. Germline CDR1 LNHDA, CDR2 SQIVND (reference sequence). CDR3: CASSRDRGFSNQPQHF. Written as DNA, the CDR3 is TGTGCCAGTAGCCGGGACAGGGGATTTAGCAATCAGCCCCAGCATTTT.

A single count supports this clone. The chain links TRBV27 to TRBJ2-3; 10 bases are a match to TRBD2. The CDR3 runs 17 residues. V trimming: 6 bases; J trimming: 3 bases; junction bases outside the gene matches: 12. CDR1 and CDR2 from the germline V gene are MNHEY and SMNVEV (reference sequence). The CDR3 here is CASSPPRTSGNTDTQYF. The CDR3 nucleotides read TGTGCCAGCAGCCCCCCGCGGACTAGCGGAAATACAGATACGCAGTATTTT.

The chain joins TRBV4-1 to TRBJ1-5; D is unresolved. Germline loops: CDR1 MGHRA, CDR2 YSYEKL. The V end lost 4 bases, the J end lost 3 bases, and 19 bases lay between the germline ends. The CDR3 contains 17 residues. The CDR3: CASSPRVGSSLNQPQHF. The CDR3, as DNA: TGCGCCAGCAGCCCCCGCGTCGGGTCGAGCCTCAATCAGCCCCAGCATTTT.

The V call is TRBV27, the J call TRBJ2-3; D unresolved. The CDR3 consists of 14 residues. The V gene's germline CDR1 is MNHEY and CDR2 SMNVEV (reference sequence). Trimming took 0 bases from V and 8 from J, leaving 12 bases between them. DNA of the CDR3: TGTGCCAGCAGTTTATCGGTTCCAAGCCGTACGCAGTATTTT. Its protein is CASSLSVPSRTQYF.

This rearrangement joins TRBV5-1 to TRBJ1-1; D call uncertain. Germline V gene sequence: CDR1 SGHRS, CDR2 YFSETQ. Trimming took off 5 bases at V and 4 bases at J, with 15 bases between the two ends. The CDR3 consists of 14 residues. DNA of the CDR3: TGCGCCAGCAGAAGGGTAGGAGAGGGCACTGAAGCTTTCTTT. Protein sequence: CASRRVGEGTEAFF.

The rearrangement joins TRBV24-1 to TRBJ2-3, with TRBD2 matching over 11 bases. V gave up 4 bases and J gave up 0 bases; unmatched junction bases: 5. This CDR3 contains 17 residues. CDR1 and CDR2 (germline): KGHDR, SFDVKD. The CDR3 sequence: CATSDSLAGVSTDTQYF. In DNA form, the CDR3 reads TGTGCCACCAGTGACTCACTAGCGGGGGTTAGCACAGATACGCAGTATTTT.

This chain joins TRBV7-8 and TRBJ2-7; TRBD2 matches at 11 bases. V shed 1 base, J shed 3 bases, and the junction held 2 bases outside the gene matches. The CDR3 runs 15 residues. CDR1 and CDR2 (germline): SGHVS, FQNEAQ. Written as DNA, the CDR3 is TGTGCCAGCAGCTTAGGACTAGCGGGGCTCTACGAGCAGTACTTC. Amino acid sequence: CASSLGLAGLYEQYF.